The text below deals with one T cell receptor (beta chain). Its antigen remains unknown. The CDR3 spans 11 residues. The germline V and J ends were trimmed by 5 bases and 10 bases, with 11 bases remaining between them. Germline loops: CDR1 SGHAT, CDR2 FQNNGV. Produced via immunoSEQ multiplex PCR; TCRdb's table is partial and in-frame only. The sample consists of 30,000 to 35,000 clones, approximately 81% of them appearing once. This sample is part of a study of vaccination effects on CD4 cells after COVID-19. In the study overall: Early and late post-vaccination samples came from a few convalescent patients. It was a median of 72 days after the second dose that post-vaccine samples were obtained. Whole-study findings and limits: There was marked clonal contraction among infection- and vaccine-induced clones late after vaccination. Vaccine-induced new clones formed most post-vaccine spike-reactive clones in convalescents.

Around day 10 of culture, CD4+ T cells were separated out. From March to December 2020, the person had a SARS-CoV-2 infection that was confirmed by PCR. Participants each got two BNT162b2 or mRNA-1273 vaccine doses. The source was CD4+ T cells from PBMCs cultured without peptide, collected after COVID-19 vaccination. The source is a human donor who had a prior SARS-CoV-2 infection. V and J are TRBV11-2 and TRBJ1-1; D remains unclear. CDR3 coding DNA: TGTGCCAGCAGCCTTACTTCCCCAGCTTTCTTT. This gives the protein CASSLTSPAFF.